The present T cell receptor beta chain was sequenced within a study of a mutant IDH1 vaccine in newly diagnosed glioma. Across the study: With temozolomide cycles, or 4-6 weeks after radiotherapy alone, vaccination was started. Antecedent treatment encompassed radiotherapy, temozolomide, or their combination; the majority received both. V12 fell at week 35 and V13, the study end, at week 47.

Assay used: immunoSEQ multiplex PCR; TCRdb lists only in-frame clones, some missing. This table has about 56,000 clones, roughly 80% appearing once. Germline assignment: CDR1 LNHNV and CDR2 YYDKDF (reference sequence). This CDR3 is built from 12 residues. The ends were cut back, 5 bases at V and 3 bases at J, with 8 bases in the middle. Details on this clone: Antigen unknown.

Time point given: week 47, end of study. What each vaccine dose contained was 300 ug of mutant IDH1 20-mer peptide, accompanied by topical imiquimod. In weeks 1, 3, 5, 7, 11, 15, 19 and 23, patients were vaccinated. This rearrangement joins TRBV15 to TRBJ2-7; no clear D gene. The receptor was derived from a man aged 45-65 years with glioma. This specimen consisted of PBMCs, obtained from a glioma patient whose treatment included an IDH1 peptide vaccine. CDR3 sequence: CATSLEDYEQYF. Here the CDR3 DNA reads TGTGCCACCAGCCTTGAGGACTACGAGCAGTACTTC.